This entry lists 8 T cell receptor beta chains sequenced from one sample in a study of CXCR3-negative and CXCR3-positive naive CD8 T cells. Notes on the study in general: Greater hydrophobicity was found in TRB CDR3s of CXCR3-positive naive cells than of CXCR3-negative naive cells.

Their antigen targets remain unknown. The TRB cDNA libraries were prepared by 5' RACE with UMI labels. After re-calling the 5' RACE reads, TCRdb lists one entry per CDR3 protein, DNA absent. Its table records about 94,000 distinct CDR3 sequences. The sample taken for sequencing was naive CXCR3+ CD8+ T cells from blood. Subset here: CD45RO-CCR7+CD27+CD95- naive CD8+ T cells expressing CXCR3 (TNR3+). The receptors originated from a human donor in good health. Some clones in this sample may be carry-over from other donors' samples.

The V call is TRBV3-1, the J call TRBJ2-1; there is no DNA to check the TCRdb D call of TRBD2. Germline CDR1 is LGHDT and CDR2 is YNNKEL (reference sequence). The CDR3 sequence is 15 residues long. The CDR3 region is CASSQGGFVGNEQFF.

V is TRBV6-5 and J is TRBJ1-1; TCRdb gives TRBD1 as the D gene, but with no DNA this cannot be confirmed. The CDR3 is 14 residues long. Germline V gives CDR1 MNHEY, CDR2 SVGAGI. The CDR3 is CASSFVGARTEAFF.

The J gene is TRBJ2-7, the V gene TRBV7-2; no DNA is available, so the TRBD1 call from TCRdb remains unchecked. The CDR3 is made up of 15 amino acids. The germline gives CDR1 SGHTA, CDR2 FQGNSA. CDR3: CASSLAGGYSYEQYF.

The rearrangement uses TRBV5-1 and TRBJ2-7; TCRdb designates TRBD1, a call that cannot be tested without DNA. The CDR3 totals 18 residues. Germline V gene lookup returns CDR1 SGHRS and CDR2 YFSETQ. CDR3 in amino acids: CASRYGPPGQGSVYEQYF.

CDR3 sequence reads: CSVQAGNSYEQYF. The rearrangement uses TRBV29-1 and TRBJ2-7. Per the germline V gene, CDR1 is SQVTM and CDR2 is ANQGSEA. The CDR3 runs 13 residues.

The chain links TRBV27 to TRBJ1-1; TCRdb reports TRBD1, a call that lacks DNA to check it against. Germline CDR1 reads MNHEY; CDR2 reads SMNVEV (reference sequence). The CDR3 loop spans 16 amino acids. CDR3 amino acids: CASSDRGDLVDTEAFF.

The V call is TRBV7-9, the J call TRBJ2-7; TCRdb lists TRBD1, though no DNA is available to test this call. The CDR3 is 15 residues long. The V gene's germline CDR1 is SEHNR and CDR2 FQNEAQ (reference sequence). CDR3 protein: CASSFSQGGAYEQYF. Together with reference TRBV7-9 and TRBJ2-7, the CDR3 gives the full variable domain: DTGVSQNPRHKITKRGQNVTFRCDPISEHNRLYWYRQTLGQGPEFLTYFQNEAQLEKSRLLSDRFSAERPKGSFSTLEIQRTEQGDSAMYLCASSFSQGGAYEQYFGPGTRLTVT.

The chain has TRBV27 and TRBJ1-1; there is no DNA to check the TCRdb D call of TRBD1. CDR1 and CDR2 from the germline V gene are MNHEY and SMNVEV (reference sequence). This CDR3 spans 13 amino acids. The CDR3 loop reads CASSTGGNTEAFF.